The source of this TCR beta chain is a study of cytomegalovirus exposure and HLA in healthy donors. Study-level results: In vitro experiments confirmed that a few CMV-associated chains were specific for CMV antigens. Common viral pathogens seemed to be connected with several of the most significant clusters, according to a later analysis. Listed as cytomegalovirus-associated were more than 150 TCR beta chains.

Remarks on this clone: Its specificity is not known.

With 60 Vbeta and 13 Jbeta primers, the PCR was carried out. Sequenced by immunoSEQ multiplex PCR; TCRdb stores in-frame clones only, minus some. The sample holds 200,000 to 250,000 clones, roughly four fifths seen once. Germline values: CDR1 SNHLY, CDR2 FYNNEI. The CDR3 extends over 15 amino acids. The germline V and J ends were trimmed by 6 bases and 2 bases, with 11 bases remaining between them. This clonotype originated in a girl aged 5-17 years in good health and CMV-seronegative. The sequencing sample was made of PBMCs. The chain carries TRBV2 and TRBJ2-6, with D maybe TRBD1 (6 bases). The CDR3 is CASSYRVAGANVLTF. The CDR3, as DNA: TGTGCCAGCAGCTACAGGGTCGCTGGGGCCAACGTCCTGACTTTC.